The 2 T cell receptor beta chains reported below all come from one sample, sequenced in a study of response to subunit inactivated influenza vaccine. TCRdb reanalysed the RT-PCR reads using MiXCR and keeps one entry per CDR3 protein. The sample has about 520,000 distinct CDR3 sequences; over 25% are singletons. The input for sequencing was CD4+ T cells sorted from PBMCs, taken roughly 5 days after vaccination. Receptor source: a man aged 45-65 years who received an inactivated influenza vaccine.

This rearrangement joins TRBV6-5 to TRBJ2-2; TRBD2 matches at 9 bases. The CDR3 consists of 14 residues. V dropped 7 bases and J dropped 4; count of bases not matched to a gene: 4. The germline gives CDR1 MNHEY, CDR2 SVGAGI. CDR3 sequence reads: CASIMRGGTGELFF. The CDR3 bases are TGTGCCAGCATTATGCGGGGGGGCACCGGGGAGCTGTTTTTT.

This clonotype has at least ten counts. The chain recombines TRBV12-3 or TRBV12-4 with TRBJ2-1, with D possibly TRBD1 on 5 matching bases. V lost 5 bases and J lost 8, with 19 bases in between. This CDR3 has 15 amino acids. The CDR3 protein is CASSGTGDVNDEQFF. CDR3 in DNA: TGTGCCAGCAGTGGAACAGGTGACGTTAACGATGAGCAGTTCTTC.